This T cell receptor (beta chain) was captured in a study of circulating tumor DNA in untreated peripheral T-cell lymphoma listed by TCRdb under 2021. Study-level results and caveats: Tumor-specific clonotypes were identified in about three quarters of patients, from approximately 90% of baseline tissues and roughly 67% of baseline serum samples.

The method behind the library was the immunoSEQ multiplex PCR assay. TCRdb obtained this table from immuneACCESS and retained in-frame rearrangements with V and J assigned. These tables miss some clones; where compared with another copy, unresolved V genes account for less than half of the shortfall, and the remainder is unexplained. Present in this sample are 7,000 or so clones, approximately 80% of which were seen just once. Approximately 30% of the sample is in the top ten clones. CDR1 is given as LGHNT and CDR2 as FRNRAP, both from the germline V gene. Counted from cysteine to phenylalanine, this CDR3 has 17 amino acids. The CDR3 DNA has 51 bases and is translated from base 1. Trimming leaves V shorter by 0 bases and J shorter by 4 bases, with the junction holding 6 bases beyond the gene matches. This clone was observed once. No cognate antigen has been identified for it. The sample holds no much larger clone one base away, and base qualities are not on file.

Tumor-specific TCR clonotypes were identified by sequencing baseline tumor tissue collected before treatment. Next-generation sequencing of T-cell receptor sequences was used to monitor peripheral T-cell lymphoma patients receiving frontline treatment on a trial. The sample comprised tumor tissue. The receptor comes from a human donor with peripheral T-cell lymphoma. The chain is made from TRBV12-5 and TRBJ1-5; a stretch of 10 junction bases matches TRBD1. The DNA reads TGTGCTAGTGGTTTGGTACTGGGGACAGGGGTGAATCAGCCCCAGCATTTT. It encodes CASGLVLGTGVNQPQHF.